This T cell receptor (delta chain) stems from a study of gamma-delta T cells after stem cell transplantation. TCRdb re-called the RT-PCR reads with CATT. Among roughly 10,000 delta-chain clones listed, approximately 37% were seen once. This CDR3 has 17 amino acids. Trimming cost V 0 bases and J 5 bases; bases outside gene matches: 10. Per germline, CDR1 TSWWSYY and CDR2 QGS. Input material: gamma-delta T cells. The receptor was derived from a human donor. It is not recorded whose cells these are; they may come from a transplant donor. J is TRDJ1 and V is TRDV1; 9 bases align to TRDD3. The CDR3 region is CALGELVRAGGSDKLIF. The CDR3 region has the DNA TGTGCTCTTGGGGAACTAGTCCGTGCTGGGGGATCGGATAAACTCATCTTT.